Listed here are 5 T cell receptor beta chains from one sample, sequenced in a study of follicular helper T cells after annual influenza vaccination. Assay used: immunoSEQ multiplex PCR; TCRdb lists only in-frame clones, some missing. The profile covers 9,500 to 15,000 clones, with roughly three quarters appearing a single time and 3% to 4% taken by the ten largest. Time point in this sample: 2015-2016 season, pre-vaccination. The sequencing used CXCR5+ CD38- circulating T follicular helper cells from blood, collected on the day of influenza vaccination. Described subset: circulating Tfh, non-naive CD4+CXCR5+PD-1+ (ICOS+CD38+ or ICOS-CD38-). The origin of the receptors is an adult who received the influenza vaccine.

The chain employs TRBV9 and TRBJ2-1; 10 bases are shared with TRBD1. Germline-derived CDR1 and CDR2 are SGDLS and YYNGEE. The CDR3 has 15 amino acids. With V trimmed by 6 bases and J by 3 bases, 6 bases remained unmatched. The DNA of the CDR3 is TGTGCCAGCACCCCCGGGACAGGGGTCTACAATGAGCAGTTCTTC. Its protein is CASTPGTGVYNEQFF. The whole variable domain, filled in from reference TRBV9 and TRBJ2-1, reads DSGVTQTPKHLITATGQRVTLRCSPRSGDLSVYWYQQSLDQGLQFLIQYYNGEERAKGNILERFSAQQFPDLHSELNLSSLELGDSALYFCASTPGTGVYNEQFFGPGTRLTVL.

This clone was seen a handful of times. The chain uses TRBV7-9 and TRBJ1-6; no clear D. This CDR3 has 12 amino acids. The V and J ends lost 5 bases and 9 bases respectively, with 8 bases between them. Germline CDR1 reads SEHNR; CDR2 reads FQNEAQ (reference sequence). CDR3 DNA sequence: TGTGCCAGCAGCCTCTCCAGTTCACCCCTCCACTTT. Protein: CASSLSSSPLHF.

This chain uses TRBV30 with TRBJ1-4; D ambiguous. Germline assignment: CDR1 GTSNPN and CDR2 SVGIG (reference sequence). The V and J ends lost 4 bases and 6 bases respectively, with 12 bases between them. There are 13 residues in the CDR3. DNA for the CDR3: TGTGCCTGGAACCGGGAGATATATGAAAAACTGTTTTTT. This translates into CAWNREIYEKLFF.

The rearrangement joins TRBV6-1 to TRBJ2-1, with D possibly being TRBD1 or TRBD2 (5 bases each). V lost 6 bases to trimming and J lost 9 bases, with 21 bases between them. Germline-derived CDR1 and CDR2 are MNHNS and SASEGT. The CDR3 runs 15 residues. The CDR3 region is CASSPIGTAHTEQFF. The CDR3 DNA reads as TGTGCCAGCAGCCCAATAGGGACCGCGCACACTGAGCAGTTCTTC.

The CDR3 DNA is TGTGCCAGCAGCGATAACCGGGACAGACCCTACGAGCAGTACTTC. This gives the protein CASSDNRDRPYEQYF. This rearrangement joins TRBV5-8 to TRBJ2-7; TRBD1 agrees at 7 bases. Germline loops: CDR1 SGHTS, CDR2 YDEGEE. The CDR3 extends over 15 amino acids. V shed 4 bases and J 2 bases; nucleotides not matched to a gene: 9.